Sequencing of this T cell receptor beta chain was carried out in a study of blood T cell repertoires in COVID-19. Study overall: PBMCs, B-cell-depleted T cells, or T cells were the source of the cDNA or gDNA that made up the material.

The sample holds one count of this clone. In the source study's methods: Cell counts per sample came from amplifying reference gene primers. TCRdb's table, derived via immunoSEQ multiplex PCR, lists solely in-frame clones and lacks some. V and J calls and clone size are as listed in that table; D and trimming were resolved from the DNA. The top ten hold 15% to 20% of the sample, which has hundreds of thousands of clones, about 85% seen once. Germline V lookup: CDR1 LNHNV, CDR2 YYDKDF (reference sequence). The CDR3 has 15 residues. V was pared by 1 base and J by 8 bases, with 10 bases of the junction left unmatched.

The receptor was isolated from a woman aged 80 or over with active or convalescent COVID-19. The chain recombines TRBV15 with TRBJ1-2, with TRBD1 matching 7 bases. Source material: peripheral blood. Here the CDR3 reads CATSRGGGTLAGYTF. CDR3 DNA: TGTGCCACCAGCAGAGGAGGGGGCACCCTAGCAGGCTACACCTTC. The full variable domain, rest sourced from reference TRBV15 and TRBJ1-2, is DAMVIQNPRYQVTQFGKPVTLSCSQTLNHNVMYWYQQKSSQAPKLLFHYYDKDFNNEADTPDNFQSRRPNTSFCFLDIRSPGLGDTAMYLCATSRGGGTLAGYTFGSGTRLTVV.